This TCR beta chain was sequenced for a study of blood T cell repertoires in COVID-19. Across the whole study: The study drew acute and convalescent COVID-19 samples from the United States, Italy and Spain.

CDR1 LGHDT and CDR2 YNNKEL come from the germline V gene (reference sequence). The CDR3 has 14 residues. Deletions cut 4 bases from V and 2 bases from J, with 11 bases between. Original handling: Estimated nucleated cell counts came from reference gene primer amplification. The table came from immunoSEQ multiplex PCR; TCRdb's copy has only in-frame clones and leaves some out. The V and J calls and clone size are taken from that table; D and trimming were inferred from the DNA. The table lists roughly 500,000 clones, roughly 88% of them singletons. Cohort assignment relied on participant-reported clinical history.

This TCR was recovered from a woman aged 40 to 49 who had recovered from COVID-19. This chain joins TRBV3-1 (or the pseudogene TRBV3-2) and TRBJ1-1; D is undetermined. Sequenced input: PBMCs or T cells enriched from blood (not recorded which). This CDR3 reads CASSRMAGNTEAFF. CDR3 DNA sequence: TGTGCCAGCAGCCGCATGGCGGGCAACACTGAAGCTTTCTTT.